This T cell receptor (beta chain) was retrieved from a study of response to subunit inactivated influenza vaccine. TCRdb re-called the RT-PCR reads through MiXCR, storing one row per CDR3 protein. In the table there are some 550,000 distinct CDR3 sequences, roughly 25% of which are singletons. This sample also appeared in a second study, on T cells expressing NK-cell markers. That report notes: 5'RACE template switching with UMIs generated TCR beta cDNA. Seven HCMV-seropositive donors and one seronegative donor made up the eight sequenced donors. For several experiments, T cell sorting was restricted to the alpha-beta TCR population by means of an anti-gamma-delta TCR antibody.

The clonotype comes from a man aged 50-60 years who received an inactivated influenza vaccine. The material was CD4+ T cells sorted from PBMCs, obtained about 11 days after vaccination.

The CDR3 sequence: CASSQDLAGTKDTQYF. In nucleotides, the CDR3 is TGCGCCAGCAGCCAAGACCTAGCGGGAACTAAAGATACGCAGTATTTT. The chain recombines TRBV4-3 with TRBJ2-3; 9 bases align to TRBD2. Germline V gives CDR1 LGHNA, CDR2 YSLEER. J was trimmed by 5 bases and V by 0 bases; bases with no gene match: 6. The CDR3 totals 16 residues.